This T cell receptor (beta chain) was identified during a study of T cell changes during pregnancy in multiple sclerosis (dated 2019 in TCRdb). As for the study more broadly: The study looked at changes in the T cell repertoire across pregnancy in women with multiple sclerosis.

The table lists this clone with a few counts. This clone's antigen is unknown. No qualities accompany the bases; no much larger clone lies one base away. CDR1 is given as SGHTA and CDR2 as FQGNSA, both from the germline V gene. V is cut back by 10 bases and J by 4 bases, with 12 bases in the junction unmatched. There are 16 amino acids in the CDR3, from cysteine to phenylalanine inclusive. Solely the CDR3 DNA is kept, with 48 bases framed from the first base. Library method: the immunoSEQ multiplex PCR assay. Sourced from immuneACCESS, this table was stored by TCRdb with only in-frame sequences that have V and J called. A share of the clones is absent; for the studies checked, an unresolved V gene accounts for under half, and the remainder has no known explanation. Here the sample has some 99,000 clones; roughly 92% occur a single time. The ten biggest clones cover over 0.85% of the sample.

The rearrangement joined TRBV7-2 to TRBJ1-5; 11 bases in the middle match TRBD1. The sequenced sample was peripheral blood, obtained after pregnancy. The sequence was collected from a female donor with multiple sclerosis, enrolled in a pregnancy study. This receptor has the CDR3 CATSGGQGAPNQPQHF. The DNA is TGTGCCACTTCGGGAGGACAGGGGGCTCCAAATCAGCCCCAGCATTTT.